This entry lists 8 T cell receptor beta chains sequenced from one sample in a study of T cells in Graves' hyperthyroidism and ophthalmopathy. The source material, RNA transcripts, was used to amplify TCR beta CDR3 regions. TCR CDR3 underwent first-round RT-PCR with the HTBI primer set. TCRdb reprocessed the multiplex PCR reads via MiXCR and lists one record per CDR3 protein. In the table there are under 800,000 distinct CDR3 sequences, about 15% of which are singletons. Sequencing used blood. The receptors stem from a woman aged 18-30 years with Graves' hyperthyroidism.

This clonotype has just a few counts. The genes are TRBV4-2 and TRBJ2-2, with D possibly TRBD2 on 5 matching bases. V lost 4 bases and J 9 bases, leaving 24 bases between the germline ends. CDR3 length: 17 residues. CDR1 is LGHNA and CDR2 is YNFKEQ in the germline V gene. In DNA, the CDR3 is TGTGCCAGCAGCCCAGCGGTAGAGGTAACCGTCTTCAGGGAGCTGTTTTTT. Its protein is CASSPAVEVTVFRELFF.

This clonotype has a count of ten or more. The chain links TRBV18 to TRBJ1-1; D is unclear. V lost 0 bases, J lost 5 bases, and 13 bases lay in between. The germline CDR1 and CDR2 sequences are KGHSH and LQKENI. The CDR3 is made up of 15 amino acids. CDR3 region: CASSPPAGLGTEAFF. CDR3 bases: TGTGCCAGCTCACCACCGGCCGGGCTGGGGACTGAAGCTTTCTTT.

This clonotype came up many times. J is TRBJ2-2 and V is TRBV5-1; D not resolved. The germline V and J ends were trimmed by 0 bases and 10 bases, with 7 bases remaining between them. This CDR3 contains 12 residues. The germline CDR1 and CDR2 sequences are SGHRS and YFSETQ. The CDR3 spells CASSLEDLELFF. The CDR3 bases are TGCGCCAGCAGCTTGGAGGACCTGGAGCTGTTTTTT.

This clonotype was counted only a few times. The CDR3 region has the DNA TGCGCCAGCAGCCAAGTAGGGGGCAATCAGCCCCAGCATTTT. Protein: CASSQVGGNQPQHF. The chain uses TRBV4-1 and TRBJ1-5, with D perhaps TRBD1 (5 bases). Trimming removed 1 base from V and 2 bases from J, with 6 bases in between. This CDR3 contains 14 residues. In germline, CDR1 is MGHRA, CDR2 YSYEKL.

This clonotype was found many times. One junction end disagrees with the germline gene, perhaps due to a read error. The chain recombines TRBV12-3 or TRBV12-4 with TRBJ2-7; tentatively, D is TRBD1 (6 bases). This CDR3 is 13 amino acids long. CDR3 region: CDRDRTADYEQYF. In DNA form, the CDR3 reads TGCGACAGAGATCGGACAGCCGACTACGAGCAGTACTTC.

There are many counts of this clonotype. CDR3 loop: CSARGSSSRSWEQYF. The CDR3 DNA sequence: TGCAGTGCTAGGGGAAGCTCTAGCCGATCTTGGGAGCAGTACTTC. The V and J genes are TRBV20-1 and TRBJ2-7; D possibly corresponds to TRBD2 (5 bases). Between the trimmed V and J ends, which lost 3 bases and 7 bases, there was a span of 22 bases. Germline loops: CDR1 DFQATT, CDR2 SNEGSKA (reference sequence). The length of the CDR3 is 15 residues.

This clonotype was counted only a few times. The chain employs TRBV20-1 and TRBJ1-6, with D unclear. V lost 0 bases and J 4 bases, leaving 13 bases between the germline ends. Germline V gene lookup returns CDR1 DFQATT and CDR2 SNEGSKA (reference sequence). The CDR3 extends over 16 amino acids. The CDR3 sequence is CSARDRAGTYNSPLHF. In DNA, the CDR3 is TGCAGTGCTAGAGATCGAGCCGGAACGTATAATTCACCCCTCCACTTT.

The V and J genes are TRBV14 and TRBJ2-2; weak D call: TRBD2 (5 bases). This CDR3 spans 16 amino acids. V was pared by 4 bases and J by 4 bases, with 16 bases between. Germline CDR1 and CDR2: SGHDN and FVKESK. CDR3 DNA sequence: TGTGCCAGCAGCCTCTCCGGGCGGGCAGGCACCGGGGAGCTGTTTTTT. It encodes CASSLSGRAGTGELFF.